This TCR beta chain was found in a study of blood T cell repertoires in COVID-19. Study in general: Material from acute and convalescent COVID-19 was sourced from the United States, Italy and Spain. T cells, B-cell-depleted T cells, or PBMCs provided the cDNA or gDNA that served as material.

Authors' analysis steps: Amplification with reference gene primers provided the estimates of nucleated cell counts. The repertoire was sequenced with immunoSEQ multiplex PCR; TCRdb's copy has only in-frame clones and lacks some. For V, J and clone size, that table is used; D and trimming come from the DNA. The sample has hundreds of thousands of clones; about 85% are singletons. The sequenced sample was peripheral blood. This clonotype originated in a woman aged 45-65 years who had recovered from COVID-19.

CDR3 region: CASSSRLVKDETQYF. The DNA of the CDR3 is TGTGCCAGCAGTTCCAGACTAGTAAAGGATGAGACCCAGTACTTC. This sequence joins TRBV6-2 or TRBV6-3 and TRBJ2-5; maybe TRBD2 (6 bases). The germline V and J ends were trimmed by 4 bases and 5 bases, with 17 bases remaining between them. Germline assignment: CDR1 MNHEY and CDR2 SVGEGT. The CDR3 has 15 amino acids.